This passage covers 20 T cell receptor beta chains from one sample sequenced in a study of CD8+ T cells in alopecia areata. Treatment noted: oral pan-JAK inhibitor, 5-10 mg twice daily. Extracted RNA was reverse transcribed, and the resulting cDNA served as sequencing template. Data came from immunoSEQ multiplex PCR; TCRdb stores just in-frame clones and leaves some out. There are 200,000 or so clones in the sample; more than 45% occur only once, and more than 5.5% lies in the top ten. Sequences were derived from CD4+ T cells sorted from blood, sampled at week 24, from a patient treated with tofacitinib. These receptors were taken from a human donor with alopecia areata.

This clone has more than one count but fewer than ten. V and J are TRBV11-2 and TRBJ2-7, with D perhaps given as TRBD1 or TRBD2 (5 bases each). Germline V gene sequence: CDR1 SGHAT, CDR2 FQNNGV. The germline V and J ends were trimmed by 5 bases and 2 bases, with 10 bases remaining between them. The CDR3 is made up of 13 amino acids. Here the CDR3 DNA reads TGTGCCAGCAGCAGGGACCGTCCCTACGAGCAGTACTTC. It translates to CASSRDRPYEQYF.

This chain joins TRBV18 and TRBJ2-3, with D possibly matching TRBD1 (5 bases). The CDR3 is 16 amino acids. In germline, CDR1 is KGHSH, CDR2 LQKENI. V lost 3 bases and J 0 bases, leaving 13 bases between the germline ends. The DNA of the CDR3 is TGTGCCAGCTCACCGGACACCCAGACAAGCACAGATACGCAGTATTTT. Translation gives CASSPDTQTSTDTQYF.

V usage is TRBV6-1 and J usage is TRBJ2-3; 7 bases align to TRBD2. The CDR3 spans 14 residues. V dropped 7 bases and J dropped 1; count of bases not matched to a gene: 5. The V gene's germline CDR1 is MNHNS and CDR2 SASEGT. The CDR3 sequence is CASMREWGTDTQYF. For the CDR3, the DNA is TGTGCCAGCATGCGGGAGTGGGGCACAGATACGCAGTATTTT.

This clone was seen a handful of times. The chain joins TRBV29-1 to TRBJ2-5; the match to TRBD1 covers 7 bases. The CDR3 is 15 residues long. V shed 7 bases, J shed 0 bases, and the junction held 11 bases outside the gene matches. Germline assignment: CDR1 SQVTM and CDR2 ANQGSEA. This CDR3 reads CSGTQGGSYQETQYF. Written as DNA, the CDR3 is TGCAGCGGCACCCAAGGGGGCTCGTACCAAGAGACCCAGTACTTC.

V is TRBV7-2 and J is TRBJ2-1; D is unclear. CDR3 length equals 14 residues. Between the trimmed V and J ends, which lost 1 base and 5 bases, there was a span of 9 bases. The germline V gene has CDR1 SGHTA and CDR2 FQGNSA. The CDR3 region is CASSLELGHNEQFF. The CDR3 nucleotides are TGTGCCAGCAGCTTAGAGTTAGGCCACAATGAGCAGTTCTTC.

The gene calls are TRBV7-9 and TRBJ2-7; 11 nucleotides align to TRBD2. This CDR3 spans 17 amino acids. V shed 5 bases, J shed 7 bases, and the junction held 16 bases outside the gene matches. From germline, CDR1 is SEHNR and CDR2 FQNEAQ (reference sequence). CDR3 nucleotides: TGTGCCAGCAGCCTCTCGAGTAGCGGGAGGGTTTCGAGGGAGCAGTACTTC. It translates to CASSLSSSGRVSREQYF. Full variable domain (missing parts from reference TRBV7-9 and TRBJ2-7): DTGVSQNPRHKITKRGQNVTFRCDPISEHNRLYWYRQTLGQGPEFLTYFQNEAQLEKSRLLSDRFSAERPKGSFSTLEIQRTEQGDSAMYLCASSLSSSGRVSREQYFGPGTRLTVT.

The V gene is TRBV28, the J gene TRBJ2-7, with 8 bases matching TRBD1. The V segment lost 4 bases and the J segment 5 bases; nucleotides outside the gene matches: 7. The CDR3 has 14 residues. The germline gives CDR1 MDHEN, CDR2 SYDVKM. CDR3 DNA: TGTGCCAGCAGTTGGGTCAGGGGGCTTAACGAGCAGTACTTC. Its translation: CASSWVRGLNEQYF.

As for this clone: A read error may account for a junction end that differs from germline. The V and J genes are TRBV7-9 and TRBJ1-2; no definite D call. Per the germline V gene, CDR1 is SEHNR and CDR2 is FQNEAQ (reference sequence). The CDR3 has 11 amino acids. The CDR3 sequence is CAGSSEDGYTF. The DNA of the CDR3 is TGTGCCGGCAGCTCCGAGGATGGCTACACCTTC.

The chain combines TRBV14 with TRBJ2-1, with D possibly matching TRBD1 (6 bases). V lost 5 bases and J lost 10, with 21 bases in between. The CDR3 is made up of 15 amino acids. CDR1 is SGHDN, CDR2 FVKESK, per germline. The DNA of the CDR3 is TGTGCCAGCAGCGCATACATGACAGGACCGGGAGAGCAGTTCTTC. It translates to CASSAYMTGPGEQFF.

V usage is TRBV4-3 and J usage is TRBJ2-1; D is ambiguous. V was clipped by 0 bases and J by 5 bases, with 11 bases between them. The CDR3 is made up of 15 amino acids. CDR1 LGHNA and CDR2 YSLEER come from the germline V gene. Written as DNA, the CDR3 is TGCGCCAGCAGCCAAGATCTAGTAGGGCACAATGAGCAGTTCTTC. Translating gives CASSQDLVGHNEQFF.

The J gene is TRBJ1-1, the V gene TRBV9; D not certain. The ends were cut back, 0 bases at V and 0 bases at J, with 9 bases in the middle. The germline V gene encodes CDR1 SGDLS and CDR2 YYNGEE. The CDR3 consists of 15 residues. In DNA form, the CDR3 reads TGTGCCAGCAGCGTAGAGCCCAGTATGAACACTGAAGCTTTCTTT. Amino acid sequence: CASSVEPSMNTEAFF.

The J gene is TRBJ1-5, the V gene TRBV7-3; tentatively, D is TRBD1 (5 bases). Germline V gene data show CDR1 as SGHTA and CDR2 as FQGTGA. V was clipped by 5 bases and J by 8 bases, with 22 bases between them. CDR3 length equals 16 residues. CDR3 coding DNA: TGTGCCAGCAGCCGCGGGGCACCAGGGACCGGGGAGCCCCAGCATTTT. Its translation: CASSRGAPGTGEPQHF.

This chain connects TRBV7-9 to TRBJ2-2, with TRBD1 matching over 7 bases. CDR1 is SEHNR and CDR2 is FQNEAQ in the germline V gene (reference sequence). V trimming: 3 bases; J trimming: 5 bases; junction bases outside the gene matches: 3. The CDR3 contains 14 residues. CDR3 region: CASSLTGMTGELFF. CDR3 coding DNA: TGTGCCAGCAGCTTGACAGGGATGACCGGGGAGCTGTTTTTT.

V usage is TRBV9 and J usage is TRBJ2-7; 7 bases fit TRBD1. Germline-derived CDR1 and CDR2 are SGDLS and YYNGEE. With 3 bases clipped from V and 2 bases from J, the junction kept 5 bases outside the gene matches. CDR3 length equals 14 residues. The CDR3: CASSARQGAYEQYF. DNA for the CDR3: TGTGCCAGCAGCGCCAGACAGGGAGCCTACGAGCAGTACTTC.

This clone has just one count. This chain joins TRBV7-9 and TRBJ1-2, with 8 bases aligning to TRBD1. The V and J ends lost 6 bases and 8 bases, in that order; junction bases with no gene match: 8. This CDR3 spans 13 amino acids. Germline V gene sequence: CDR1 SEHNR, CDR2 FQNEAQ (reference sequence). Written as DNA, the CDR3 is TGTGCCAGCAGTATACAGGGGGAAGGAGGCTACACCTTC. Translated: CASSIQGEGGYTF. The full variable domain, with the rest looked up from reference TRBV7-9 and TRBJ1-2, is DTGVSQNPRHKITKRGQNVTFRCDPISEHNRLYWYRQTLGQGPEFLTYFQNEAQLEKSRLLSDRFSAERPKGSFSTLEIQRTEQGDSAMYLCASSIQGEGGYTFGSGTRLTVV.

This sequence joins TRBV5-4 and TRBJ2-5; a weak D match, TRBD1 (6 bases). Trimming stripped 2 bases from V and 7 bases from J, with 6 bases between. This CDR3 spans 11 amino acids. Germline V gives CDR1 SGHNT, CDR2 YYREEE (reference sequence). CDR3 coding DNA: TGTGCCAGCAGCTTCAGGGGGACCCAGTACTTC. Translated: CASSFRGTQYF.

The chain links TRBV11-2 to TRBJ2-7; perhaps TRBD2 as D (6 bases). The CDR3 sequence is 13 residues long. The V gene's germline CDR1 is SGHAT and CDR2 FQNNGV. V was trimmed by 5 bases and J by 9 bases, leaving 17 bases between them. CDR3 nucleotide sequence: TGTGCCAGCAGCCTATCCAATAGCGGAGGGCAGTACTTC. Its protein product is CASSLSNSGGQYF.

The table lists this clone with a few counts. This sequence joins TRBV5-1 and TRBJ1-2; D is uncertain. Germline CDR1 and CDR2: SGHRS and YFSETQ. CDR3 length: 12 residues. V dropped 0 bases and J dropped 8 bases, with 8 bases sitting between them. CDR3 amino acids: CASSLAGRGYTF. In DNA form, the CDR3 reads TGCGCCAGCAGCTTGGCGGGGAGGGGCTACACCTTC.

This chain uses TRBV10-3 with TRBJ1-2; TRBD1 agrees at 9 bases. Germline CDR1 and CDR2: ENHRY and SYGVKD. CDR3 length equals 13 residues. V was clipped by 6 bases and J by 8 bases; unmatched bases: 7. The CDR3 sequence is CAISRTGGGGYTF. CDR3 in DNA: TGTGCCATCAGCCGAACAGGGGGCGGCGGCTACACCTTC.

The V call is TRBV23-1, the J call TRBJ2-1; TRBD2 aligns across 7 bases. TRBV23-1 is known as an ORF, though its function is uncertain. The CDR3 has 16 amino acids. Losses at the gene ends were 7 bases for V and 9 bases for J; bases not matched to a gene: 18. The chain's CDR3 is CASTQTGLGGWVEQFF. CDR3 bases: TGCGCCAGCACCCAAACTGGACTAGGAGGTTGGGTTGAGCAGTTCTTC.